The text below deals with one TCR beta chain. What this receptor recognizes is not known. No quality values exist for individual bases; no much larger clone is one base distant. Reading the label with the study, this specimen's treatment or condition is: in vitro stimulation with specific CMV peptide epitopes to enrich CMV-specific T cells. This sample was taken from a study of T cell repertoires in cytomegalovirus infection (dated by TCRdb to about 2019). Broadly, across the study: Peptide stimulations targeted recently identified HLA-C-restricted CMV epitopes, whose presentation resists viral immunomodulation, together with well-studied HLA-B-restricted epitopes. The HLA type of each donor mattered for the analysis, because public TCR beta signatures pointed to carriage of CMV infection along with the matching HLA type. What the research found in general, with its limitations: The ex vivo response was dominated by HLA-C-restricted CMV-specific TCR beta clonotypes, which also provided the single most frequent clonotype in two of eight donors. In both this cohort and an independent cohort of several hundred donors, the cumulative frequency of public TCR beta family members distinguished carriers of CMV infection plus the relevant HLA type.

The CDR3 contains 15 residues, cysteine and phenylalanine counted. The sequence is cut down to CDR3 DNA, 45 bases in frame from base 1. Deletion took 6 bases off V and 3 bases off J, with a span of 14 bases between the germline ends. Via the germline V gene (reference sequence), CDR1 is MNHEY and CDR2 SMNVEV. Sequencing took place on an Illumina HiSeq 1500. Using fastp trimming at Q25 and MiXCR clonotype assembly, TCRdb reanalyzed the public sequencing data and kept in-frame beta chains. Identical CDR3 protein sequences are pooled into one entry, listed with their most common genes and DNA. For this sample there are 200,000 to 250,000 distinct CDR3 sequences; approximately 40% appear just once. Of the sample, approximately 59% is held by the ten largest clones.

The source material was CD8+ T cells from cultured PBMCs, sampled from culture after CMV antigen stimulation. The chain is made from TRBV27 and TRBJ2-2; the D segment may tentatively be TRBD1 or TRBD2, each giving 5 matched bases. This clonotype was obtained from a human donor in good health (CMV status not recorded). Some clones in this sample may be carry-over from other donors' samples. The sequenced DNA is TGTGCCAGCAGACTATCTAGGGACCACACCGGGGAGCTGTTTTTT. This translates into CASRLSRDHTGELFF.